This T cell receptor (beta chain) was identified in a study of T cell responses to AZD1222 COVID-19 vaccine. Study as a whole: Pooling of second doses given at about 4 or about 12 weeks was done.

Method: immunoSEQ multiplex PCR; TCRdb's copy keeps in-frame clones and lacks some. The sample lists about 150,000 clones, roughly nine tenths seen once, with around 2.9% in the top ten. Study results and caveats: The study found vaccine-associated CD4 TCRs spanning spike, dominant at 160-218 and 743-854. There were repertoire samples only from the period after the peak T cell response.

The CDR3 covers 13 residues. V lost 6 bases, J lost 7 bases, and 15 bases lay in between. The germline V gene encodes CDR1 MGHDK and CDR2 SYGVNS. As regards this clone: Its antigen is not identified.

Sequenced here: peripheral blood, sampled on day 0 of AZD1222 vaccination. The origin of this receptor is an adult in good health. The rearrangement links TRBV25-1 to TRBJ1-2; a possible D gene is TRBD1 (6 bases). This chain's CDR3 is CASRGAGAGGYTF. Written as DNA, the CDR3 is TGTGCCAGCAGGGGGGCGGGGGCTGGTGGCTACACCTTC.